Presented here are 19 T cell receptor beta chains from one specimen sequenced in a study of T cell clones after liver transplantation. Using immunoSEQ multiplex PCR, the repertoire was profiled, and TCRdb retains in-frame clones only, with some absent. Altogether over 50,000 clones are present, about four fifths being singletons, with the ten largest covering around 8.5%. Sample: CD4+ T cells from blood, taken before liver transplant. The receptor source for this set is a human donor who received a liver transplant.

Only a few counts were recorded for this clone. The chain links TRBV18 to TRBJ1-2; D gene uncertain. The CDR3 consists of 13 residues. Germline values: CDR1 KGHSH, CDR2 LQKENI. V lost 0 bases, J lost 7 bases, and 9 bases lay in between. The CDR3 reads CASSPPLRVGYTF. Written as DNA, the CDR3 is TGTGCCAGCTCACCACCGCTCCGGGTTGGCTACACCTTC.

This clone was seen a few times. The CDR3 loop is CASSFDYTDTQYF. The CDR3 DNA reads TGTGCCAGCAGTTTCGACTACACAGATACGCAGTATTTT. This sequence joins TRBV7-3 and TRBJ2-3, with D possibly TRBD2 on 5 matching bases. V was shortened by 6 bases and J by 2 bases, with 9 bases between the two germline ends. The CDR3 is 13 amino acids. Germline CDR1 reads SGHTA; CDR2 reads FQGTGA.

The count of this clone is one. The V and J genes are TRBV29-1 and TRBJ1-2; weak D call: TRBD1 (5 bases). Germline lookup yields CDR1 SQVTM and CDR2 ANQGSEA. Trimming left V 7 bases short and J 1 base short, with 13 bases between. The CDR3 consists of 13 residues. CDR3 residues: CSAGDLLNYGYTF. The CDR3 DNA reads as TGCAGCGCCGGGGACTTACTTAACTATGGCTACACCTTC.

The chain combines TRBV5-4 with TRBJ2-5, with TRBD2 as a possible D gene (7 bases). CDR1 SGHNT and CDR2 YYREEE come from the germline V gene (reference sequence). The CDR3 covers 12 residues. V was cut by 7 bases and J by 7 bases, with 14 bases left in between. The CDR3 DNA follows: TGTGCCAGCCGGGGGGCCCGGGGGACCCAGTACTTC. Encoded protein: CASRGARGTQYF.

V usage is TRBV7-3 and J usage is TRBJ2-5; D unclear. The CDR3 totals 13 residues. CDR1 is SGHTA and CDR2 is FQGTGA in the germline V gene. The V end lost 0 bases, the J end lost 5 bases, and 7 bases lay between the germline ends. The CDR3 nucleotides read TGTGCCAGCAGCTTAACAGGTTATGAGACCCAGTACTTC. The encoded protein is CASSLTGYETQYF.

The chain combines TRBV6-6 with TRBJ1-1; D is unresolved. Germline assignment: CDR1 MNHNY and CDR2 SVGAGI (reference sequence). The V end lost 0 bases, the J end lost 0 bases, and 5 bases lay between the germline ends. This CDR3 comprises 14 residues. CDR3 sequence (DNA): TGTGCCAGCAGTTACTCCTCCTTGAACACTGAAGCTTTCTTT. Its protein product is CASSYSSLNTEAFF.

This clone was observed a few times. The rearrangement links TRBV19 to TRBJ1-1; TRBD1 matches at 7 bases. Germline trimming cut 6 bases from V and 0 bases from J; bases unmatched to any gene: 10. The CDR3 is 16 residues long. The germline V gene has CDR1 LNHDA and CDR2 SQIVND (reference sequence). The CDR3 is CASRFGQAGLNTEAFF. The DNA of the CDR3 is TGTGCCAGTAGGTTCGGACAGGCGGGGCTGAACACTGAAGCTTTCTTT.

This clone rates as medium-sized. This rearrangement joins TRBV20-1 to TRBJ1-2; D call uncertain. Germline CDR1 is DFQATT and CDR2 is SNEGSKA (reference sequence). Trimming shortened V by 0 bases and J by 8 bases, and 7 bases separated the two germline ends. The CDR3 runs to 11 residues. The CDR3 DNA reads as TGCAGTGCTAGAGACTACGAGGGCTACACCTTC. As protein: CSARDYEGYTF.

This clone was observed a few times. CDR3 residues: CASSLNRQTDTQYF. As DNA, the CDR3 is TGTGCCAGCAGCTTGAATCGCCAGACAGATACGCAGTATTTT. The genes are TRBV7-8 and TRBJ2-3; D unclear. This CDR3 region has 14 residues. Germline CDR1 SGHVS, CDR2 FQNEAQ. The germline V and J ends were trimmed by 3 bases and 3 bases, with 10 bases remaining between them.

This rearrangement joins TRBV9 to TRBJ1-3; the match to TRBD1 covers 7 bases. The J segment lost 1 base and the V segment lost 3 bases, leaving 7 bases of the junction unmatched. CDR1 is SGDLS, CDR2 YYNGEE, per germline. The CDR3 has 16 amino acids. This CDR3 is CASSAGQPASGNTIYF. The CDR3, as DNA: TGTGCCAGCAGCGCGGGACAGCCAGCGTCTGGAAACACCATATATTTT.

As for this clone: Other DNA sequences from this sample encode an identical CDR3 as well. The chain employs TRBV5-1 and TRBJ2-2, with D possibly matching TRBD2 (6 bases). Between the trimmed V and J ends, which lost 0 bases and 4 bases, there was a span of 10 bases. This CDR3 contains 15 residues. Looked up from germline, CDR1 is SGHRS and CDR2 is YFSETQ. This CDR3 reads CASSLASGGTGELFF. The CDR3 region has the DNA TGCGCCAGCAGCTTGGCGTCCGGGGGCACCGGGGAGCTGTTTTTT.

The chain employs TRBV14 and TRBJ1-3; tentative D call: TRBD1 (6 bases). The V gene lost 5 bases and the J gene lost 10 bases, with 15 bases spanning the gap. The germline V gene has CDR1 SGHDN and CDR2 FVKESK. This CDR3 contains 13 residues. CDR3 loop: CASSYDRMGTIYF. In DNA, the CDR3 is TGTGCCAGCAGCTACGACAGGATGGGGACCATATATTTT.

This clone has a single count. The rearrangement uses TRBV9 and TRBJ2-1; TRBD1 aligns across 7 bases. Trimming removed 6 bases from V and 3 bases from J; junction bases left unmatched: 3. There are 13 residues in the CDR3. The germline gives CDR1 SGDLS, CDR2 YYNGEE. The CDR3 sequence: CASKGQLYNEQFF. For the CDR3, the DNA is TGTGCCAGCAAGGGACAGCTCTACAATGAGCAGTTCTTC.

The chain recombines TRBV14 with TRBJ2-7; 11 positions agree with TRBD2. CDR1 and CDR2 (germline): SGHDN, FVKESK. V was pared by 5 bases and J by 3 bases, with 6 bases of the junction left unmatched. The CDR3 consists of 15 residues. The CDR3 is CASSKGTSGFYEQYF. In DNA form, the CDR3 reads TGTGCCAGCAGCAAGGGGACTAGCGGATTCTACGAGCAGTACTTC.

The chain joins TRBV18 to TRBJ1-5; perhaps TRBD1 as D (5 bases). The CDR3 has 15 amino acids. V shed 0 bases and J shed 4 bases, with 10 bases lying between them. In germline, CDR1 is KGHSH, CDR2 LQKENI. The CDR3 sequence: CASSPPGQGNQPQHF. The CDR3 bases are TGTGCCAGCTCACCACCAGGCCAGGGAAATCAGCCCCAGCATTTT.

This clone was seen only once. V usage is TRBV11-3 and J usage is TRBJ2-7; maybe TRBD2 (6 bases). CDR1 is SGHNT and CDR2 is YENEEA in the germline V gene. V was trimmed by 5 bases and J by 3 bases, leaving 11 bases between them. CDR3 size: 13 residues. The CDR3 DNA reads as TGTGCCAGCAGCCCCGTGGGGGGCTACGAGCAGTACTTC. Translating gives CASSPVGGYEQYF.

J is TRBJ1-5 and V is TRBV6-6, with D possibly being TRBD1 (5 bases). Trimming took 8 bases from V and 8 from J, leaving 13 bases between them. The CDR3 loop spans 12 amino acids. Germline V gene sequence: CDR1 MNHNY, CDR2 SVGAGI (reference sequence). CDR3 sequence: CASGGDSEPQHF. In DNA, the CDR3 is TGTGCCAGCGGAGGGGATTCGGAGCCCCAGCATTTT.

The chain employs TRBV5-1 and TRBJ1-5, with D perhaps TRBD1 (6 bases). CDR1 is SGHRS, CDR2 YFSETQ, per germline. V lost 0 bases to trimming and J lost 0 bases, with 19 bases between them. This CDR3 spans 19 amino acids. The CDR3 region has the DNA TGCGCCAGCAGCTTGGGGCCCACCCCGGGACACCATAGCAATCAGCCCCAGCATTTT. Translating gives CASSLGPTPGHHSNQPQHF. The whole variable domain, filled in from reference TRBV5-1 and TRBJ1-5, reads KAGVTQTPRYLIKTRGQQVTLSCSPISGHRSVSWYQQTPGQGLQFLFEYFSETQRNKGNFPGRFSGRQFSNSRSEMNVSTLELGDSALYLCASSLGPTPGHHSNQPQHFGDGTRLSIL.

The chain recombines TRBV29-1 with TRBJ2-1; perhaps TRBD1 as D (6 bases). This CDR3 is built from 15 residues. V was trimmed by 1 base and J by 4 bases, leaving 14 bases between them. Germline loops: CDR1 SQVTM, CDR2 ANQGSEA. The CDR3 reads CSVEAVRTAYNEQFF. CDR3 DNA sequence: TGCAGCGTTGAAGCGGTACGGACAGCTTACAATGAGCAGTTCTTC.